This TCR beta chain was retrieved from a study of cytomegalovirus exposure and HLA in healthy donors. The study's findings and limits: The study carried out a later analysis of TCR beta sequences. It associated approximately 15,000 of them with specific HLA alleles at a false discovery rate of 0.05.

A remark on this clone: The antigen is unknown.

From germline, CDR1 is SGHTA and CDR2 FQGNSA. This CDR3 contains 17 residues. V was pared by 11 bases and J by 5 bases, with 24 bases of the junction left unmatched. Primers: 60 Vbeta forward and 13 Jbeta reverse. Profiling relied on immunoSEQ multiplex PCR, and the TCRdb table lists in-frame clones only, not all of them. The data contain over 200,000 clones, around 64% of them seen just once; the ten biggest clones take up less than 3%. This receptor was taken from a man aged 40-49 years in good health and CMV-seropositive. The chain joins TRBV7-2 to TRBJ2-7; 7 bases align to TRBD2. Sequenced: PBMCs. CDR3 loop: CARGRGTLPRGRNEQYF. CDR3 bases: TGTGCCCGAGGGAGGGGTACTCTACCCCGGGGCAGAAACGAGCAGTACTTC.